These 21 T cell receptor beta chains were sequenced from one sample in a study of CD8+CD57+ T cells in acquired aplastic anemia. TCR beta VDJ and CDR3 profiles were obtained from a genomic DNA template. TCRdb re-analysed the reads in MiXCR, keeping a single row per CDR3 protein. The sample has 350,000 to 450,000 distinct CDR3 sequences, around 72% seen once. The sample taken for sequencing was sorted CD4+, CD8+, or CD8+CD57+ T cells (not recorded which) from PBMCs. These receptors all stem from a human donor in good health, serving as a control.

This chain uses TRBV19 with TRBJ1-3; D is uncertain. CDR1 LNHDA and CDR2 SQIVND come from the germline V gene (reference sequence). V was shortened by 3 bases and J by 11 bases, with 23 bases between the two germline ends. There are 16 residues in the CDR3. The CDR3 DNA follows: TGTGCCAGTAGTATTAAAGACGGCTACTCTGGAGACTCCATATATTTT. It translates to CASSIKDGYSGDSIYF.

V and J are TRBV19 and TRBJ2-3; 7 bases are a match to TRBD2. The CDR3 runs to 16 residues. V shed 9 bases, J shed 2 bases, and the junction held 14 bases outside the gene matches. In germline, CDR1 is LNHDA, CDR2 SQIVND (reference sequence). The CDR3 region is CASNTFGGEITDTQYF. The CDR3 coding sequence is TGTGCCAGCAATACTTTTGGGGGGGAGATCACAGATACGCAGTATTTT.

This clonotype was counted at least ten times. The chain uses TRBV30 and TRBJ1-5, with TRBD1 matching over 7 bases. This CDR3 region has 14 residues. CDR1 and CDR2 (germline): GTSNPN, SVGIG (reference sequence). After removal of 4 bases from V and 4 bases from J, the junction contained 7 bases not matched to a gene. CDR3 nucleotide sequence: TGTGCCTGGAATCAAGGACAGGTTAATCAGCCCCAGCATTTT. It is translated as CAWNQGQVNQPQHF.

Note on this clonotype: Since a much larger clone is just one base distant, this may be a read error. The chain couples TRBV10-3 to TRBJ1-1; no firm D call. CDR1 is ENHRY, CDR2 SYGVKD, per germline. CDR3 length equals 16 residues. CDR3 bases: TGTGCCAGCAGTTATCGGGAGGGCTGCCCGAACACTGAAGCTTTCTTT. It codes for CASSYREGCPNTEAFF.

V is TRBV20-1 and J is TRBJ1-2; TRBD1 aligns across 7 bases. The CDR3 runs 13 residues. The V segment lost 6 bases and the J segment 9 bases; nucleotides outside the gene matches: 13. CDR1 and CDR2 (germline): DFQATT, SNEGSKA (reference sequence). CDR3 sequence reads: CSAPTSYRGSYTF. The CDR3 coding sequence is TGCAGTGCCCCGACCAGCTACAGGGGAAGCTACACCTTC.

This clonotype appeared once. The rearrangement uses TRBV7-6 and TRBJ2-7; D uncertain. The CDR3 contains 12 residues. CDR1 SGHVS and CDR2 FNYEAQ come from the germline V gene. Trimming removed 1 base at V and 6 bases at J, with 7 bases between. The chain's CDR3 is CASSLGSAEQYF. The CDR3 DNA reads as TGTGCCAGCAGCTTAGGTTCCGCCGAGCAGTACTTC.

This clonotype has at least ten counts. This chain joins TRBV7-3 and TRBJ2-3, with a possible D match to TRBD1 (6 bases). The germline V gene encodes CDR1 SGHTA and CDR2 FQGTGA. The CDR3 runs to 14 residues. The V gene lost 4 bases and the J gene lost 1 base, with 9 bases spanning the gap. The CDR3, as DNA: TGTGCCAGCAGCTCTCGACAGGGCACAGATACGCAGTATTTT. This gives the protein CASSSRQGTDTQYF.

On this clonotype itself: At one boundary the junction diverges from the germline segment, which might be a read error. J is TRBJ1-6 and V is TRBV9; D not resolved. The CDR3 consists of 14 residues. Germline lookup yields CDR1 SGDLS and CDR2 YYNGEE. DNA for the CDR3: TGTGCCAGCAGCCAAGACGGCCCCTCTGGAAACACCAACTTT. It codes for CASSQDGPSGNTNF.

In this sample, this clonotype turned up once. Likely a read error: the CDR3 ends without its conserved phenylalanine or tryptophan. Because the CDR3's place on the DNA is in doubt, the DNA is left out and the CDR3 is given as listed by TCRdb. The chain links TRBV9 to TRBJ1-2. From germline, CDR1 is SGDLS and CDR2 YYNGEE. Both ends counted, the CDR3 spans 13 residues. This CDR3 reads CASSVEGQRGNSL.

Turning to this clonotype: No conserved phenylalanine or tryptophan ends this CDR3, so it is likely a read error. This rearrangement joins TRBV5-5 to TRBJ2-1, with D perhaps matching TRBD2 (5 bases). Germline V gives CDR1 SGHKS, CDR2 YYEKEE (reference sequence). V was pared by 5 bases and J by 0 bases, with 15 bases between. The CDR3 has 16 residues. As DNA, the CDR3 is TGTGCCAGCAGAGGAGGCAGGCTCCTCTCCTACAATGAGCAGTTCTTA. Its protein product is CASRGGRLLSYNEQFL.

This clonotype was observed a single time. CDR3 in amino acids: CSGIDLAGPKAFF. The CDR3 DNA follows: TGCAGTGGCATTGATCTTGCGGGCCCCAAAGCTTTCTTT. The chain uses TRBV20-1 and TRBJ1-1; no clear D gene. The V gene lost 7 bases and the J gene lost 9 bases, with 21 bases spanning the gap. The CDR3 length is 13 residues. Per germline, CDR1 DFQATT and CDR2 SNEGSKA (reference sequence).

This chain connects TRBV7-6 to TRBJ2-7; D not resolved. The DNA end is more similar to TRBJ2-2, so the J call may be wrong. The CDR3 covers 13 residues. Germline V gene data show CDR1 as SGHVS and CDR2 as FNYEAQ. This CDR3 reads CASSLRSNEKLFF. The CDR3, as DNA: TGTGCCAGCAGCCTCAGGAGTAATGAAAAGCTGTTTTTT.

Ten or more counts support this clonotype. V usage is TRBV20-1 and J usage is TRBJ1-1, with 9 nucleotides matching TRBD1. CDR3 length: 14 residues. From germline, CDR1 is DFQATT and CDR2 SNEGSKA (reference sequence). Trimming at V came to 3 bases and at J to 5 bases, leaving 7 bases not matched to a gene. CDR3 nucleotides: TGCAGTGCTAGGACAGGACAGGGGAGTACTGAAGCTTTCTTT. Protein: CSARTGQGSTEAFF.

The table lists this clonotype with a count of one. In nucleotides, the CDR3 is TGTGCCAGCAGTTTAAACGGACAGGGCACCTACGAGCAGTACTTC. It codes for CASSLNGQGTYEQYF. The chain couples TRBV27 to TRBJ2-7, with TRBD1 matching over 8 bases. This CDR3 spans 15 amino acids. The V gene end was trimmed by 2 bases and the J gene end by 2 bases; junction bases not matched to a gene: 5. The germline V gene has CDR1 MNHEY and CDR2 SMNVEV (reference sequence).

Remarks on this clonotype: This likely comes from a read error, as the CDR3 has no conserved phenylalanine or tryptophan at its end. The V gene is TRBV2, the J gene TRBJ2-7; D not resolved. The CDR3 consists of 12 residues. Germline V gives CDR1 SNHLY, CDR2 FYNNEI. The CDR3: CASSDRFNDQYQ. The CDR3 DNA reads as TGTGCCAGCAGTGATCGGTTCAACGACCAGTACCAG.

The gene calls are TRBV25-1 and TRBJ1-4; 7 bases map to TRBD1. The CDR3 runs 16 residues. Germline lookup yields CDR1 MGHDK and CDR2 SYGVNS. V lost 2 bases, J lost 0 bases, and 3 bases stayed unmatched. The CDR3 here is CASSEIRGPTNEKLFF. For the CDR3, the DNA is TGTGCCAGCAGTGAAATAAGGGGGCCAACTAATGAAAAACTGTTTTTT. Together with reference TRBV25-1 and TRBJ1-4, the CDR3 gives the full variable domain: EADIYQTPRYLVIGTGKKITLECSQTMGHDKMYWYQQDPGMELHLIHYSYGVNSTEKGDLSSESTVSRIRTEHFPLTLESARPSHTSQYLCASSEIRGPTNEKLFFGSGTQLSVL.

The chain links TRBV5-8 to TRBJ2-7, with TRBD1 as a possible D gene (5 bases). Germline CDR1 and CDR2: SGHTS and YDEGEE. The CDR3 sequence is 15 residues long. With 0 bases removed from V and 2 bases from J, the gap between germline ends came to 12 bases. This CDR3 reads CASSLVGHGAYEQYF. The CDR3 DNA reads as TGTGCCAGCAGCTTGGTTGGACACGGAGCCTACGAGCAGTACTTC.

Details on this clonotype: The junction shows a germline mismatch at one end, possibly a read error. V usage is TRBV2 and J usage is TRBJ2-3; TRBD2 aligns across 12 bases. Germline CDR1 is SNHLY and CDR2 is FYNNEI. This CDR3 has 16 amino acids. Written as DNA, the CDR3 is TGTGCCACCTCCGGCTCCCCACTAGCGGGGGGCTACAAGCAGTACTTT. Amino acids: CATSGSPLAGGYKQYF.

This clonotype was seen repeatedly, ten times or more. The chain uses TRBV12-3 or TRBV12-4 and TRBJ1-3, with TRBD1 as a possible D gene (5 bases). The CDR3 totals 12 residues. V lost 6 bases to trimming and J lost 5 bases, with 8 bases between them. The CDR3 sequence: CASRGGRNTIYF. CDR3 in DNA: TGTGCCAGCAGGGGGGGGAGAAACACCATATATTTT.

The chain joins TRBV7-3 to TRBJ2-7; the D is unclear. The length of the CDR3 is 13 residues. The germline V gene encodes CDR1 SGHTA and CDR2 FQGTGA. With 7 bases removed from V and 7 bases from J, the gap between germline ends came to 17 bases. The CDR3 loop is CASMLGAPSEQYF. For the CDR3, the DNA is TGTGCCAGCATGTTGGGCGCCCCCTCAGAGCAGTACTTC.

The J gene is TRBJ2-6, the V gene TRBV5-5; perhaps TRBD2 as D (6 bases). The length of the CDR3 is 15 residues. V lost 6 bases, J lost 4 bases, and 14 bases lay in between. CDR1 SGHKS and CDR2 YYEKEE come from the germline V gene (reference sequence). The chain's CDR3 is CASTFLAGGANVLTF. The DNA for the CDR3 is TGTGCCAGCACCTTCCTGGCGGGAGGGGCCAACGTCCTGACTTTC.